The rows below give T cell receptor beta chains drawn from one sample of a study of vaccination effects on CD4 cells after COVID-19. These receptors' antigens are unknown. Method: immunoSEQ multiplex PCR; TCRdb's copy keeps in-frame clones and lacks some. The sample records 30,000 to 35,000 clones, 74% being singletons. The input for sequencing was CD4+ T cells from PBMCs cultured without peptide, taken after COVID-19 vaccination. All receptors derive from a human donor who received a COVID-19 vaccine. CDR3s include the opening cysteine and the closing phenylalanine or tryptophan. D genes are given only for firm matches. Only part of the rows carry a size: once, few, many, or a class if the clone is expanded.

len: 13
v_gene: TRBV12-3/TRBV12-4
j_gene: TRBJ2-7
d_gene: NA
abundance: NA
CDR3aa: CASSFGETYEQYF
CDR3nt: TGTGCCAGCAGTTTTGGGGAAACCTACGAGCAGTACTTC

len: 15
v_gene: TRBV2
j_gene: TRBJ1-4
d_gene: NA
abundance: NA
CDR3aa: CASSARGATNEKLFF
CDR3nt: TGTGCCAGCAGTGCACGGGGGGCCACTAATGAAAAACTGTTTTTT

len: 13
v_gene: TRBV6-6
j_gene: TRBJ1-2
d_gene: NA
abundance: NA
CDR3aa: CASSYAGNYGYTF
CDR3nt: TGTGCCAGCAGTTACGCAGGGAACTATGGCTACACCTTC

len: 14
v_gene: TRBV6-5
j_gene: TRBJ2-3
d_gene: NA
abundance: NA
CDR3aa: CASKGLLVTDTQYF
CDR3nt: TGTGCCAGCAAAGGTCTGTTGGTAACAGATACGCAGTATTTT

len: 12
v_gene: TRBV12-3/TRBV12-4
j_gene: TRBJ2-5
d_gene: NA
abundance: NA
CDR3aa: CASSLTQETQYF
CDR3nt: TGTGCCAGCAGTTTGACCCAAGAGACCCAGTACTTC

len: 14
v_gene: TRBV4-3
j_gene: TRBJ1-1
d_gene: TRBD1
abundance: few
CDR3aa: CASRQQGTSSGTFF
CDR3nt: TGCGCCAGCAGACAACAGGGGACCTCGTCGGGGACTTTCTTT

len: 13
v_gene: TRBV27
j_gene: TRBJ1-5
d_gene: NA
abundance: few
CDR3aa: CASSFWGSQPQHF
CDR3nt: TGTGCCAGCAGTTTCTGGGGATCTCAGCCCCAGCATTTT

len: 15
v_gene: TRBV4-1
j_gene: TRBJ1-1
d_gene: TRBD1
abundance: few
CDR3aa: CASSQGQGMNTEAFF
CDR3nt: TGCGCCAGCAGCCAAGGACAGGGGATGAACACTGAAGCTTTCTTT

len: 17
v_gene: TRBV5-1
j_gene: TRBJ2-1
d_gene: TRBD2
abundance: few
CDR3aa: CASSLTQLAPSYNEQFF
CDR3nt: TGCGCCAGCAGCCTCACCCAACTAGCGCCCTCCTACAATGAGCAGTTCTTC

len: 15
v_gene: TRBV6-1
j_gene: TRBJ2-5
d_gene: NA
abundance: NA
CDR3aa: CASSERGRTQETQYF
CDR3nt: TGTGCCAGCAGTGAAAGGGGGAGGACTCAAGAGACCCAGTACTTC

len: 13
v_gene: TRBV7-9
j_gene: TRBJ2-7
d_gene: NA
abundance: NA
CDR3aa: CASRAISSYEQYF
CDR3nt: TGTGCCAGCAGAGCGATAAGCTCCTACGAGCAGTACTTC

len: 13
v_gene: TRBV12-3/TRBV12-4
j_gene: TRBJ2-7
d_gene: NA
abundance: few
CDR3aa: CASSSGGRYEQYF
CDR3nt: TGTGCCAGCAGTTCAGGAGGTCGCTACGAGCAGTACTTC

len: 13
v_gene: TRBV24-1
j_gene: TRBJ1-5
d_gene: NA
abundance: NA
CDR3aa: CATSAGGNQPQHF
CDR3nt: TGTGCCACCAGTGCCGGGGGGAATCAGCCCCAGCATTTT

len: 13
v_gene: TRBV28
j_gene: TRBJ2-7
d_gene: NA
abundance: NA
CDR3aa: CASRSSASYEQYF
CDR3nt: TGTGCCAGCAGATCTAGCGCCTCCTACGAGCAGTACTTC

len: 14
v_gene: TRBV5-5
j_gene: TRBJ2-7
d_gene: NA
abundance: NA
CDR3aa: CASRMVGAREEQYF
CDR3nt: TGTGCCAGCAGGATGGTGGGGGCGCGCGAAGAGCAGTACTTC

len: 12
v_gene: TRBV7-2
j_gene: TRBJ1-1
d_gene: NA
abundance: NA
CDR3aa: CASSPGGAGAFF
CDR3nt: TGTGCCAGCAGTCCTGGGGGCGCAGGGGCTTTCTTT

len: 15
v_gene: TRBV7-9
j_gene: TRBJ2-1
d_gene: NA
abundance: NA
CDR3aa: CASSLGEGSYNEQFF
CDR3nt: TGTGCCAGCAGCTTAGGTGAGGGCTCCTACAATGAGCAGTTCTTC

len: 13
v_gene: TRBV19
j_gene: TRBJ1-2
d_gene: NA
abundance: NA
CDR3aa: CASNTRGGNGYTF
CDR3nt: TGTGCCAGTAACACCCGGGGGGGCAATGGCTACACCTTC

len: 14
v_gene: TRBV7-2
j_gene: TRBJ1-1
d_gene: NA
abundance: NA
CDR3aa: CASSSQGSDTEAFF
CDR3nt: TGTGCCAGCAGCTCACAGGGCTCCGACACTGAAGCTTTCTTT

len: 13
v_gene: TRBV19
j_gene: TRBJ1-1
d_gene: NA
abundance: NA
CDR3aa: CASSSHERAEAFF
CDR3nt: TGTGCCAGTAGTAGCCATGAGCGGGCTGAAGCTTTCTTT

len: 15
v_gene: TRBV28
j_gene: TRBJ1-2
d_gene: TRBD1
abundance: few
CDR3aa: CASSLPDRGNYGYTF
CDR3nt: TGTGCCAGCAGTCTCCCGGACAGGGGTAACTATGGCTACACCTTC

len: 14
v_gene: TRBV7-6
j_gene: TRBJ1-1
d_gene: NA
abundance: NA
CDR3aa: CASSFAGVNTEAFF
CDR3nt: TGTGCCAGCAGCTTTGCGGGGGTGAACACTGAAGCTTTCTTT

len: 16
v_gene: TRBV13
j_gene: TRBJ1-1
d_gene: NA
abundance: few
CDR3aa: CASSPGALVLNTEAFF
CDR3nt: TGTGCCAGCAGCCCAGGTGCGTTGGTGTTGAACACTGAAGCTTTCTTT

len: 12
v_gene: TRBV29-1
j_gene: TRBJ2-3
d_gene: TRBD2
abundance: NA
CDR3aa: CSVAGATDTQYF
CDR3nt: TGCAGCGTAGCGGGAGCCACAGATACGCAGTATTTT

len: 15
v_gene: TRBV5-6
j_gene: TRBJ2-1
d_gene: NA
abundance: few
CDR3aa: CASSLGPGLYNEQFF
CDR3nt: TGTGCCAGCAGCTTGGGCCCGGGACTCTACAATGAGCAGTTCTTC

len: 15
v_gene: TRBV11-2
j_gene: TRBJ2-1
d_gene: TRBD2
abundance: NA
CDR3aa: CASSLGLAGENEQFF
CDR3nt: TGTGCCAGCAGCTTAGGACTAGCGGGGGAGAATGAGCAGTTCTTC

len: 14
v_gene: TRBV15
j_gene: TRBJ2-5
d_gene: TRBD2
abundance: few
CDR3aa: CATSSRGGPETQYF
CDR3nt: TGTGCCACCAGCTCCCGGGGGGGCCCTGAGACCCAGTACTTC

len: 11
v_gene: TRBV5-1
j_gene: TRBJ2-1
d_gene: NA
abundance: NA
CDR3aa: CASSLGHEQFF
CDR3nt: TGCGCCAGCAGCTTGGGCCATGAGCAGTTCTTC

len: 16
v_gene: TRBV4-3
j_gene: TRBJ2-1
d_gene: NA
abundance: NA
CDR3aa: CASSQGSLLKGDEQFF
CDR3nt: TGCGCCAGCAGCCAAGGCTCCCTCCTCAAGGGAGATGAGCAGTTCTTC

len: 15
v_gene: TRBV19
j_gene: TRBJ1-1
d_gene: NA
abundance: NA
CDR3aa: CASSYGTGMNTEAFF
CDR3nt: TGTGCCAGTAGCTATGGTACGGGGATGAACACTGAAGCTTTCTTT

len: 16
v_gene: TRBV3-1/TRBV3-2
j_gene: TRBJ2-2
d_gene: TRBD2
abundance: once
CDR3aa: CASSQRLAGATGELFF
CDR3nt: TGTGCCAGCAGCCAAAGGCTAGCGGGGGCCACCGGGGAGCTGTTTTTT

len: 16
v_gene: TRBV7-6
j_gene: TRBJ2-2
d_gene: NA
abundance: NA
CDR3aa: CASSSLPQENTGELFF
CDR3nt: TGTGCCAGCAGCTCTCTCCCCCAAGAGAACACCGGGGAGCTGTTTTTT

len: 15
v_gene: TRBV18
j_gene: TRBJ2-2
d_gene: NA
abundance: NA
CDR3aa: CASSRGQKNTGELFF
CDR3nt: TGTGCCAGCTCACGCGGACAGAAGAACACCGGGGAGCTGTTTTTT

len: 13
v_gene: TRBV29-1
j_gene: TRBJ1-1
d_gene: TRBD1
abundance: NA
CDR3aa: CSAIGTGRTEAFF
CDR3nt: TGCAGCGCTATCGGGACAGGGAGGACTGAAGCTTTCTTT

len: 16
v_gene: TRBV6-5
j_gene: TRBJ2-1
d_gene: NA
abundance: NA
CDR3aa: CASSSFNGNPYNEQFF
CDR3nt: TGTGCCAGCAGTTCTTTTAACGGAAACCCCTACAATGAGCAGTTCTTC

len: 15
v_gene: TRBV7-2
j_gene: TRBJ1-3
d_gene: NA
abundance: NA
CDR3aa: CASSLATGPGNTIYF
CDR3nt: TGTGCCAGCAGCTTAGCGACGGGGCCAGGAAACACCATATATTTT

len: 12
v_gene: TRBV28
j_gene: TRBJ1-1
d_gene: NA
abundance: NA
CDR3aa: CASSLWNTEAFF
CDR3nt: TGTGCCAGCAGCCTCTGGAACACTGAAGCTTTCTTT

len: 15
v_gene: TRBV7-3
j_gene: TRBJ2-5
d_gene: NA
abundance: once
CDR3aa: CASSPTGTGRETQYF
CDR3nt: TGTGCCAGCAGCCCTACAGGGACGGGACGGGAGACCCAGTACTTC

len: 12
v_gene: TRBV20-1
j_gene: TRBJ2-1
d_gene: NA
abundance: once
CDR3aa: CSARVLFAEQFF
CDR3nt: TGCAGTGCTCGTGTATTATTCGCTGAGCAGTTCTTC

len: 14
v_gene: TRBV5-6
j_gene: TRBJ1-2
d_gene: TRBD1
abundance: NA
CDR3aa: CASSRTGGYYGYTF
CDR3nt: TGTGCCAGCAGCCGGACAGGGGGCTACTATGGCTACACCTTC

len: 14
v_gene: TRBV6-2/TRBV6-3
j_gene: TRBJ2-2
d_gene: NA
abundance: NA
CDR3aa: CASSTRLGPGELFF
CDR3nt: TGTGCCAGCAGCACCCGTTTGGGCCCCGGGGAGCTGTTTTTT

len: 15
v_gene: TRBV25-1
j_gene: TRBJ1-3
d_gene: NA
abundance: few
CDR3aa: CASSEYEGAGNTIYF
CDR3nt: TGTGCCAGCAGTGAATATGAGGGGGCTGGAAACACCATATATTTT